Below, 10 T cell receptor beta chains from the same sample are listed, as sequenced in a study of beta chain features in type 1 diabetes. For these receptors, no antigen is known. Reverse transcribing all isolated RNA meant expressed TCRB transcripts were sequenced. Sequencing was performed with immunoSEQ multiplex PCR; in TCRdb, only in-frame clones are kept and a portion is missing. The data contain 150,000 to 180,000 clones, 10% to 13% of them singletons. Broader study findings: The study found moderately but significantly shorter TCRB CDR3s in all four CD4+ subsets of Type 1 diabetes patients.

The sequencing sample was made of central memory CD4+ T cells from blood. These receptors came from a man aged 25 to 40 with type 1 diabetes.

The DNA for the CDR3 is TGTGCCAGCAGTGGGGAGACAGGGCAGCCCCAGCATTTT. Encoded protein: CASSGETGQPQHF. The chain employs TRBV6-4 and TRBJ1-5; the match to TRBD1 covers 7 bases. V trimming: 4 bases; J trimming: 7 bases; junction bases outside the gene matches: 4. Per the germline V gene, CDR1 is MRHNA and CDR2 is SNTAGT. The CDR3 sequence is 13 residues long.

V gene TRBV10-3 combines with J gene TRBJ2-7, with 7 bases lining up with TRBD1. CDR1 is ENHRY, CDR2 SYGVKD, per germline. V was pared by 4 bases and J by 6 bases, with 15 bases of the junction left unmatched. CDR3 length: 16 residues. The CDR3 DNA sequence: TGTGCCATCAGTGGGTCCCCCGGGACAGACTCCGTCGAGCAGTACTTC. The encoded protein is CAISGSPGTDSVEQYF.

This clone was found a few times. The chain combines TRBV7-2 with TRBJ1-2; D gene unclear. Between the trimmed V and J ends, which lost 4 bases and 2 bases, there was a span of 8 bases. There are 13 residues in the CDR3. Looked up from germline, CDR1 is SGHTA and CDR2 is FQGNSA. CDR3 coding DNA: TGTGCCAGCAGCTCGGCGGGGAACTATGGCTACACCTTC. Its translation is CASSSAGNYGYTF.

This chain joins TRBV30 and TRBJ1-2; TRBD1 aligns across 7 bases. The germline gives CDR1 GTSNPN, CDR2 SVGIG (reference sequence). The V gene end was trimmed by 5 bases and the J gene end by 8 bases; junction bases not matched to a gene: 14. The CDR3 length is 14 residues. CDR3 sequence: CAWGETGYGVGYTF. The CDR3 DNA reads TGTGCCTGGGGGGAGACAGGGTACGGAGTAGGCTACACCTTC.

The V gene is TRBV27, the J gene TRBJ1-5; D might be TRBD1 (5 bases). Per the germline V gene, CDR1 is MNHEY and CDR2 is SMNVEV (reference sequence). The ends were cut back, 3 bases at V and 4 bases at J, with 10 bases in the middle. The CDR3 covers 14 residues. CDR3 in amino acids: CASSFGGRNQPQHF. CDR3 nucleotides: TGTGCCAGCAGTTTTGGGGGGAGGAATCAGCCCCAGCATTTT.

This clone was seen only a few times. The chain combines TRBV28 with TRBJ2-1, with D tentatively TRBD2 (6 bases). From germline, CDR1 is MDHEN and CDR2 SYDVKM. The CDR3 runs to 18 residues. The ends were cut back, 2 bases at V and 3 bases at J, with 20 bases in the middle. The CDR3 here is CASSLRWRGGADYNEQFF. The CDR3 coding sequence is TGTGCCAGCAGTTTAAGGTGGCGGGGCGGCGCAGACTACAATGAGCAGTTCTTC.

This clone was counted a few times. This sequence joins TRBV19 and TRBJ2-3; 7 bases fit TRBD1. Trimming cost V 8 bases and J 2 bases; bases outside gene matches: 7. There are 14 residues in the CDR3. Germline V gene data show CDR1 as LNHDA and CDR2 as SQIVND (reference sequence). As DNA, the CDR3 is TGTGCCAGTTCCCGGGACAGATTCACAGATACGCAGTATTTT. Translation gives CASSRDRFTDTQYF.

This chain connects TRBV20-1 to TRBJ2-7, with D uncertain. This CDR3 is 11 amino acids long. Trimming shortened V by 5 bases and J by 0 bases, and 5 bases separated the two germline ends. CDR1 and CDR2 (germline): DFQATT, SNEGSKA (reference sequence). The CDR3 nucleotides read TGCAGTGCTGCGGACTCCTACGAGCAGTACTTC. Protein: CSAADSYEQYF.

The CDR3, as DNA: TGTGCCAGCGATCCCCTAGCGGGAGGAGAGACCCAGTACTTC. This sequence encodes CASDPLAGGETQYF. The rearrangement links TRBV2 to TRBJ2-5; TRBD2 matches at 11 bases. This CDR3 region has 14 residues. Germline assignment: CDR1 SNHLY and CDR2 FYNNEI. V lost 8 bases and J lost 4; bases outside the gene matches: 6.

This chain links TRBV5-4 with TRBJ1-2; 8 bases match TRBD1. Germline CDR1 SGHNT, CDR2 YYREEE (reference sequence). J lost 6 bases, V lost 3 bases, and 4 bases had no gene match. The CDR3 sequence is 13 residues long. Here the CDR3 reads CASSSQGQDGYTF. CDR3 nucleotides: TGTGCCAGCAGCTCTCAGGGACAGGATGGCTACACCTTC. The full variable domain, with the rest looked up from reference TRBV5-4 and TRBJ1-2, is ETGVTQSPTHLIKTRGQQVTLRCSSQSGHNTVSWYQQALGQGPQFIFQYYREEENGRGNFPPRFSGLQFPNYSSELNVNALELDDSALYLCASSSQGQDGYTFGSGTRLTVV.